The 16 T cell receptor beta chains presented below share a single source sample, sequenced in a study of blood T cell repertoires in COVID-19. Assay used: immunoSEQ multiplex PCR; TCRdb lists only in-frame clones, some missing. This table has fewer than 300,000 clones, 80% to 95% appearing once. Sequencing was done on a sample of PBMCs or T cells enriched from blood (not recorded which). Receptors originate from a woman between 25 and 40 years old who had recovered from COVID-19.

The chain employs TRBV5-6 and TRBJ2-5, with a weak D call TRBD1 (6 bases). Germline values: CDR1 SGHDT, CDR2 YYEEEE. This CDR3 region has 17 residues. The V end was cut by 0 bases, the J end by 0 bases, with 15 bases between. CDR3 residues: CASSLARGSLYQETQYF. The CDR3 DNA sequence: TGTGCCAGCAGCTTGGCCAGGGGATCCCTGTACCAAGAGACCCAGTACTTC.

This chain joins TRBV7-2 and TRBJ2-5, with 7 positions matching TRBD2. CDR1 is SGHTA, CDR2 FQGNSA, per germline. With 5 bases clipped from V and 3 bases from J, the junction kept 3 bases outside the gene matches. The CDR3 runs 13 residues. CDR3 nucleotides: TGTGCCAGCAGCCGAAGCGGGAAAGAGACCCAGTACTTC. Protein: CASSRSGKETQYF. The full variable domain, completed using reference TRBV7-2 and TRBJ2-5, is GAGVSQSPSNKVTEKGKDVELRCDPISGHTALYWYRQSLGQGLEFLIYFQGNSAPDKSGLPSDRFSAERTGGSVSTLTIQRTQQEDSAVYLCASSRSGKETQYFGPGTRLLVL.

A note on this clone: The junction shows a germline mismatch at one end, possibly a read error. The chain links TRBV5-1 to TRBJ2-7, with 8 bases matching TRBD1. The V gene's germline CDR1 is SGHRS and CDR2 YFSETQ. This CDR3 contains 12 residues. The DNA of the CDR3 is TGCGCCAGCAGTTCGGGACAGGCGATAACCAACTTC. It translates to CASSSGQAITNF.

This chain uses TRBV27 with TRBJ1-1; D not resolved. Trimming pared 3 bases from V and 3 bases from J, leaving 14 bases between. Germline CDR1 MNHEY, CDR2 SMNVEV (reference sequence). CDR3 length equals 15 residues. CDR3 loop: CASSFTQTGDTEAFF. In nucleotides, the CDR3 is TGTGCCAGCAGTTTCACTCAGACCGGGGACACTGAAGCTTTCTTT.

The chain has TRBV7-2 and TRBJ2-7, with TRBD2 matching over 9 bases. CDR1 SGHTA and CDR2 FQGNSA come from the germline V gene. This CDR3 comprises 17 residues. The V gene end was trimmed by 3 bases and the J gene end by 2 bases; junction bases not matched to a gene: 11. DNA of the CDR3: TGTGCCAGCAGCTTGGTGGCTAGCGGGGACCTTCCCTACGAGCAGTACTTC. As protein: CASSLVASGDLPYEQYF. The full variable domain, rest sourced from reference TRBV7-2 and TRBJ2-7, is GAGVSQSPSNKVTEKGKDVELRCDPISGHTALYWYRQSLGQGLEFLIYFQGNSAPDKSGLPSDRFSAERTGGSVSTLTIQRTQQEDSAVYLCASSLVASGDLPYEQYFGPGTRLTVT.

The chain links TRBV4-3 to TRBJ2-3, with 12 bases fitting TRBD2. With V trimmed by 3 bases and J by 8 bases, 6 bases remained unmatched. Per germline, CDR1 LGHNA and CDR2 YSLEER. The CDR3 sequence is 15 residues long. The DNA of the CDR3 is TGCGCCAGCAGCCAGCAGACTAGCGGGAGTGGTACGCAGTATTTT. Its translation: CASSQQTSGSGTQYF.

The chain uses TRBV7-3 and TRBJ2-3, with a weak D call TRBD2 (6 bases). The germline V gene encodes CDR1 SGHTA and CDR2 FQGTGA. The V end lost 3 bases, the J end lost 3 bases, and 10 bases lay between the germline ends. There are 14 residues in the CDR3. The CDR3 loop reads CASSLRDLTDTQYF. DNA for the CDR3: TGTGCCAGCAGCTTGAGGGACTTGACAGATACGCAGTATTTT.

The chain carries TRBV11-2 and TRBJ1-2; 7 bases are a match to TRBD1. V was clipped by 4 bases and J by 3 bases; unmatched bases: 8. Germline V gene lookup returns CDR1 SGHAT and CDR2 FQNNGV. This CDR3 region has 15 residues. The CDR3 bases are TGTGCCAGCAGCTACTACAGGGGAAAAGACTATGGCTACACCTTC. It is translated as CASSYYRGKDYGYTF. Variable domain in full (rest from reference TRBV11-2 and TRBJ1-2): EAGVAQSPRYKIIEKRQSVAFWCNPISGHATLYWYQQILGQGPKLLIQFQNNGVVDDSQLPKDRFSAERLKGVDSTLKIQPAKLEDSAVYLCASSYYRGKDYGYTFGSGTRLTVV.

CDR3 DNA sequence: TGTGCCAGCAGTCAGGACACGTCTTCCTACGAGCAGTACTTC. Amino acids: CASSQDTSSYEQYF. V is TRBV6-5 and J is TRBJ2-7; TRBD1 might be the D (5 bases). The CDR3 has 14 residues. Germline V gene data show CDR1 as MNHEY and CDR2 as SVGAGI. V was clipped by 5 bases and J by 1 base, with 12 bases between them.

J is TRBJ2-1 and V is TRBV6-2 or TRBV6-3, with D maybe TRBD2 (5 bases). CDR1 and CDR2 from the germline V gene are MNHEY and SVGEGT. The CDR3 covers 14 residues. V shed 2 bases and J shed 5 bases, with 10 bases lying between them. The CDR3 region is CASSYLRTDNEQFF. DNA for the CDR3: TGTGCCAGCAGTTACCTTCGGACTGACAATGAGCAGTTCTTC.

This clone was detected once. This chain connects TRBV11-3 to TRBJ2-7; possibly TRBD1 for D (5 bases). Trimming removed 5 bases from V and 4 bases from J, with 12 bases in between. Germline V gene lookup returns CDR1 SGHNT and CDR2 YENEEA. The CDR3 sequence is 13 residues long. CDR3 sequence reads: CASSPRGEYEQYF. CDR3 DNA: TGTGCCAGCAGCCCAAGGGGCGAATACGAGCAGTACTTC.

The chain links TRBV2 to TRBJ1-5; maybe TRBD1 (6 bases). Trimming took 6 bases from V and 0 from J, leaving 12 bases between them. This CDR3 is built from 15 residues. Germline V gene lookup returns CDR1 SNHLY and CDR2 FYNNEI. CDR3 nucleotide sequence: TGTGCCAGCAGCATACAGGGATTTAGCAATCAGCCCCAGCATTTT. Translating it yields CASSIQGFSNQPQHF.

J is TRBJ2-2 and V is TRBV19; 8 bases align to TRBD1. The CDR3 has 15 residues. With 5 bases clipped from V and 4 bases from J, the junction kept 6 bases outside the gene matches. The germline gives CDR1 LNHDA, CDR2 SQIVND (reference sequence). CDR3 sequence reads: CASSVYRGSTGELFF. The DNA for the CDR3 is TGTGCCAGTAGTGTTTACAGGGGGAGCACCGGGGAGCTGTTTTTT.

The chain uses TRBV4-3 and TRBJ2-7, with 10 positions matching TRBD2. The germline V gene encodes CDR1 LGHNA and CDR2 YSLEER. CDR3 size: 14 residues. V gave up 3 bases and J gave up 4 bases; unmatched junction bases: 3. CDR3: CASSHWTSGYEQYF. CDR3 nucleotides: TGCGCCAGCAGCCATTGGACTAGCGGTTACGAGCAGTACTTC.

J is TRBJ1-3 and V is TRBV5-1, with D perhaps TRBD1 (6 bases). V lost 4 bases to trimming and J lost 4 bases, with 12 bases between them. The CDR3 extends over 14 amino acids. CDR1 SGHRS and CDR2 YFSETQ come from the germline V gene. CDR3 sequence: CASSPQGSGNTIYF. As DNA, the CDR3 is TGCGCCAGCAGCCCGCAGGGGTCCGGAAACACCATATATTTT.

The chain is built from TRBV4-1 and TRBJ2-1; no clear D gene. V was trimmed by 1 base and J by 5 bases, leaving 3 bases between them. There are 12 residues in the CDR3. Germline V CDR1 and CDR2: MGHRA, YSYEKL. CDR3 in DNA: TGCGCCAGCAGCCAAGTTAACAATGAGCAGTTCTTC. Amino acids: CASSQVNNEQFF.